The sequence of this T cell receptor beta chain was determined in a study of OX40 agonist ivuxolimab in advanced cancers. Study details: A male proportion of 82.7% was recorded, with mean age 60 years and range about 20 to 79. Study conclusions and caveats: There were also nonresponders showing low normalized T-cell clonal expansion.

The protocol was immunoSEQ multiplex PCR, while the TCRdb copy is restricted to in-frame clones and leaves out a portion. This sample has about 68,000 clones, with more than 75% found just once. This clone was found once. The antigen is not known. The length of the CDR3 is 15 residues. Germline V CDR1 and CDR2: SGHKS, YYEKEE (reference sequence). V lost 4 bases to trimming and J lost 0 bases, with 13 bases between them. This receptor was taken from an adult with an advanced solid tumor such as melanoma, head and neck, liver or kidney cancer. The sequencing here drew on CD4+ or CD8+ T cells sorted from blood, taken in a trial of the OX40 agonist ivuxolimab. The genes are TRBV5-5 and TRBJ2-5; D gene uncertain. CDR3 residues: CASSPLQRYQETQYF. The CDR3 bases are TGTGCCAGCAGCCCGCTACAGAGGTACCAAGAGACCCAGTACTTC.